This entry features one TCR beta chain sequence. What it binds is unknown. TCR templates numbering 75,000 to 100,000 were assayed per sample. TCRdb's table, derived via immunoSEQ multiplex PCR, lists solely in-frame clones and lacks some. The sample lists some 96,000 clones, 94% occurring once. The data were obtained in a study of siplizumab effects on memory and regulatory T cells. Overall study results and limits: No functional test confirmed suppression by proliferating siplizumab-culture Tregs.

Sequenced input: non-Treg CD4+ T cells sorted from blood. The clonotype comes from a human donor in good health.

This chain's CDR3 is CASRGQGARVGYTF. The DNA of the CDR3 is TGTGCCAGCAGGGGACAGGGGGCGCGAGTTGGCTACACCTTC. The chain employs TRBV28 and TRBJ1-2; 12 nucleotides agree with TRBD1. The ends lost 6 bases at V and 7 bases at J; junction bases unmatched: 6. CDR3 size: 14 residues. Germline V gene data show CDR1 as MDHEN and CDR2 as SYDVKM.